This TCR beta chain comes out of a study of blood T cell repertoires in COVID-19. In the source study's methods: How many nucleated cells were present was estimated from reference gene primer amplification. Some clones are missing from TCRdb's copy, which holds only in-frame ones; the method was immunoSEQ multiplex PCR. The DNA gave D and trimming, while V, J and clone size come from that table. The table includes under 130,000 clones, around 79% detected once. This clone was counted a few times. The V and J ends lost 9 bases and 0 bases respectively, with 20 bases between them. Germline V gene sequence: CDR1 SNHLY, CDR2 FYNNEI. The CDR3 spans 16 residues.

V is TRBV2 and J is TRBJ2-5; tentative D call: TRBD2 (6 bases). The receptor's source is a man in his sixties or seventies with active or convalescent COVID-19. Source material: peripheral blood. The CDR3 sequence is CASLGRLGPYQETQYF. In nucleotides, the CDR3 is TGTGCCAGTCTAGGTCGACTAGGACCCTACCAAGAGACCCAGTACTTC.